The T cell receptor beta chain described here comes from a study of CD8 T cells in ankylosing spondylitis (TCRdb year 2017). Some background on the complete study: To find TCR variants linked to disease, the study profiled T cell receptor beta repertoires in ankylosing spondylitis patients and healthy donors. Peripheral blood samples were taken, and synovial fluid was additionally collected from ankylosing spondylitis patients. The full study cohort comprised around 25 ankylosing spondylitis patients and some 110 healthy donors. General study outcomes and caveats: A CD8+ phenotype was shown by the disease-linked clones, which were found at relatively low frequencies in peripheral blood. Some of the motif variants had been reported before in the synovial fluid and blood of reactive arthritis patients, a finding that suggests common disease-initiation mechanisms. A TCR beta motif of fewer than 10 highly homologous amino acid variants appeared characteristic of blood from ankylosing spondylitis patients. Significant enrichment of the disease-linked clones was reported in matched synovial fluid samples from ankylosing spondylitis patients.

Sequencing took place on an Illumina HiSeq 2500. Quantitative 5'-RACE with molecular barcodes was used to prepare TCR beta libraries. On the study's bioinformatics: A new computational method, built on a probabilistic model of VDJ rearrangement, was used to identify disease-linked TCR variants. TCRdb reran the public reads through fastp at Q25 and MiXCR, keeping productive beta chains. Entries are consolidated by CDR3 protein sequence, retaining the most common genes and DNA. The V and J calls here are based on TCRdb, not the publication. A total of about 220,000 distinct CDR3 sequences appear in this sample, about a quarter of them only once. The top ten hold about 6.9% of the sample. As for this clonotype: Its antigen remains unidentified. No base quality values were provided; no much bigger clone lies one nucleotide off.

The CDR3 runs 16 residues from the cysteine to the phenylalanine. Only the CDR3 DNA is retained, 48 bases long and in frame from the first base. The germline V gene encodes CDR1 MNHEY and CDR2 SVGAGI. After removal of 2 bases from V and 5 bases from J, the junction retains 10 bases not matched to a gene. The rearrangement joined TRBV6-5 to TRBJ1-2; a stretch of 8 junction bases matches TRBD1. Sequencing was carried out using blood, either unsorted or a sorted T cell fraction (not recorded which). The origin of this receptor is a male donor with ankylosing spondylitis or in good health (not recorded which). The DNA sequence is given as TGTGCCAGCAGTTACCGGGCAGGGGGCGCGTTTTATGGCTACACCTTC. Its coded protein is CASSYRAGGAFYGYTF.